Following are 18 T cell receptor beta chains from one sample sequenced in a study of blood T cell repertoires in COVID-19. Sequencing was performed with immunoSEQ multiplex PCR; in TCRdb, only in-frame clones are kept and a portion is missing. This sample yields around 180,000 clones, of which over 75% are seen a single time; about 10% belongs to the top ten. Sequenced input: peripheral blood. The receptors here all came from a human donor with active or convalescent COVID-19. The donor label of this sample is uncertain.

The chain joins TRBV5-1 to TRBJ1-2, with D maybe TRBD1 (6 bases). The CDR3 is 16 residues long. Per germline, CDR1 SGHRS and CDR2 YFSETQ. The V end lost 4 bases, the J end lost 0 bases, and 16 bases lay between the germline ends. The CDR3 reads CASSPSGGAPNYGYTF. The CDR3 DNA follows: TGCGCCAGCAGCCCATCGGGGGGGGCCCCTAACTATGGCTACACCTTC.

The rearrangement links TRBV9 to TRBJ2-3, with D perhaps TRBD1 (5 bases). Germline values: CDR1 SGDLS, CDR2 YYNGEE. Trimming removed 3 bases from V and 4 bases from J, with 6 bases in between. CDR3 length: 12 residues. CDR3 residues: CASSEGPDTQYF. In nucleotides, the CDR3 is TGTGCCAGCAGCGAGGGGCCAGATACGCAGTATTTT.

This chain uses TRBV30 with TRBJ2-5; 8 bases line up with TRBD1. The CDR3 spans 14 residues. The junction had 2 bases not matched to a gene; V was cut back by 0 bases and J by 2 bases. CDR1 and CDR2 (germline): GTSNPN, SVGIG (reference sequence). CDR3 region: CAWSVTGVQETQYF. In DNA form, the CDR3 reads TGTGCCTGGAGTGTGACAGGGGTTCAAGAGACCCAGTACTTC.

The chain combines TRBV19 with TRBJ2-7, with 11 nucleotides matching TRBD2. The junction had 12 bases not matched to a gene; V was cut back by 4 bases and J by 7 bases. The CDR3 is made up of 16 amino acids. In germline, CDR1 is LNHDA, CDR2 SQIVND (reference sequence). The DNA of the CDR3 is TGTGCCAGTAGTACCCTTAGCGGGAGGGCCCTCCGTGAGCAGTACTTC. Translation gives CASSTLSGRALREQYF. The variable domain in full, completed from reference TRBV19 and TRBJ2-7, reads DGGITQSPKYLFRKEGQNVTLSCEQNLNHDAMYWYRQDPGQGLRLIYYSQIVNDFQKGDIAEGYSVSREKKESFPLTVTSAQKNPTAFYLCASSTLSGRALREQYFGPGTRLTVT.

V is TRBV7-9 and J is TRBJ2-3; D might be TRBD2 (6 bases). The V gene's germline CDR1 is SEHNR and CDR2 FQNEAQ (reference sequence). V gave up 1 base and J gave up 1 base, with 6 bases separating them. This CDR3 contains 14 residues. The CDR3 sequence is CASSLGEGTDTQYF. The DNA for the CDR3 is TGTGCCAGCAGCTTAGGGGAGGGCACAGATACGCAGTATTTT.

V usage is TRBV29-1 and J usage is TRBJ2-1; D is possibly TRBD2 (5 bases). The CDR3 is made up of 14 amino acids. Germline CDR1 and CDR2: SQVTM and ANQGSEA. V was pared by 4 bases and J by 2 bases, with 12 bases between. In nucleotides, the CDR3 is TGCAGCGTTGGCTCGGGGTTAACCTACAATGAGCAGTTCTTC. Protein product: CSVGSGLTYNEQFF.

The J gene is TRBJ1-6, the V gene TRBV11-1, with a tentative D call TRBD1 (6 bases). This CDR3 comprises 16 residues. Germline V gene data show CDR1 as SGHAT and CDR2 as FQDESV (reference sequence). The ends were cut back, 5 bases at V and 0 bases at J, with 11 bases in the middle. The CDR3 is CASSQQGSSYNSPLHF. The CDR3 coding sequence is TGTGCCAGCAGCCAACAGGGAAGCTCCTATAATTCACCCCTCCACTTT. The full variable domain, with the rest looked up from reference TRBV11-1 and TRBJ1-6, is EAEVAQSPRYKITEKSQAVAFWCDPISGHATLYWYRQILGQGPELLVQFQDESVVDDSQLPKDRFSAERLKGVDSTLKIQPAELGDSAMYLCASSQQGSSYNSPLHFGNGTRLTVT.

This CDR3 reads CSALFGNTIYF. DNA for the CDR3: TGCAGTGCTTTATTTGGCAACACCATATATTTT. V and J are TRBV20-1 and TRBJ1-3; D remains ambiguous. The germline V and J ends were trimmed by 5 bases and 7 bases, with 9 bases remaining between them. The V gene's germline CDR1 is DFQATT and CDR2 SNEGSKA (reference sequence). CDR3 length: 11 amino acids.

V is TRBV9 and J is TRBJ2-3; 10 bases map to TRBD2. Per the germline V gene, CDR1 is SGDLS and CDR2 is YYNGEE. This CDR3 has 15 residues. J gave up 1 base and V 8 bases, and 7 bases lay outside the gene matches. This CDR3 is CASQPLAGGTDTQYF. The CDR3 DNA follows: TGTGCCAGTCAGCCCCTAGCGGGGGGCACAGATACGCAGTATTTT.

The CDR3 nucleotides read TGTGCCAGCAGCCAATCCCGCCCCCGTGGGGCCAATTCACCCCTCCACTTT. This sequence encodes CASSQSRPRGANSPLHF. The chain joins TRBV3-1 (or the pseudogene TRBV3-2) to TRBJ1-6; D possibly corresponds to TRBD1 (5 bases). The CDR3 loop spans 17 amino acids. Germline CDR1 reads LGHDT; CDR2 reads YNNKEL (reference sequence). The V gene lost 2 bases and the J gene lost 7 bases, with 18 bases spanning the gap.

This clone was counted only a few times. V is TRBV10-1 and J is TRBJ1-6; tentatively, D is TRBD1 (5 bases). Germline V gene lookup returns CDR1 WNHNN and CDR2 SYGVQD (reference sequence). Trimming pared 0 bases from V and 10 bases from J, leaving 13 bases between. The CDR3 runs 15 residues. CDR3 in DNA: TGCGCCAGCAGTGAGTCCAGGCAGGGCGACTCACCCCTCCACTTT. Protein product: CASSESRQGDSPLHF.

J is TRBJ1-5 and V is TRBV27; D remains ambiguous. Trimming left V 6 bases short and J 4 bases short, with 19 bases between. The CDR3 runs to 16 residues. Germline V gives CDR1 MNHEY, CDR2 SMNVEV (reference sequence). The CDR3 DNA reads TGTGCCAGCAGGAAATCTATCGGGGAGGGAAATCAGCCCCAGCATTTT. Translating gives CASRKSIGEGNQPQHF.

This chain connects TRBV3-1 (or the pseudogene TRBV3-2) to TRBJ2-5; 7 bases are a match to TRBD2. This CDR3 spans 14 amino acids. V was pared by 2 bases and J by 7 bases, with 7 bases of the junction left unmatched. Germline V gene lookup returns CDR1 LGHDT and CDR2 YNNKEL (reference sequence). CDR3 region: CASSQKWGGVTQYF. CDR3 sequence (DNA): TGTGCCAGCAGCCAAAAGTGGGGGGGAGTGACCCAGTACTTC.

The chain is built from TRBV6-5 and TRBJ2-7; D uncertain. V was cut by 0 bases and J by 4 bases, with 13 bases left in between. The germline V gene encodes CDR1 MNHEY and CDR2 SVGAGI. This CDR3 has 15 residues. The CDR3 loop reads CASSYSPVVSYEQYF. The CDR3 coding sequence is TGTGCCAGCAGTTACTCCCCGGTCGTGTCTTACGAGCAGTACTTC.

This chain connects TRBV19 to TRBJ2-4, with 8 bases matching TRBD1. Germline V gives CDR1 LNHDA, CDR2 SQIVND (reference sequence). CDR3 length equals 15 residues. V lost 6 bases, J lost 4 bases, and 8 bases stayed unmatched. The CDR3, as DNA: TGTGCCAGTAGAGGGGCAGGGGGCAGTAAAAACATTCAGTACTTC. Its translation: CASRGAGGSKNIQYF.

The rearrangement links TRBV9 to TRBJ2-7, with 7 bases identical to TRBD2. The V and J ends lost 4 bases and 2 bases, in that order; junction bases with no gene match: 6. The CDR3 contains 14 residues. Germline V gene sequence: CDR1 SGDLS, CDR2 YYNGEE. The CDR3 DNA reads as TGTGCCAGCAGCACCTCTAGCGGCCCCTACGAGCAGTACTTC. This gives the protein CASSTSSGPYEQYF. Based on the CDR3 plus reference TRBV9 and TRBJ2-7, the full variable domain is DSGVTQTPKHLITATGQRVTLRCSPRSGDLSVYWYQQSLDQGLQFLIQYYNGEERAKGNILERFSAQQFPDLHSELNLSSLELGDSALYFCASSTSSGPYEQYFGPGTRLTVT.

The CDR3 nucleotides are TGTGCCAGCACTCCGGGTCCAACCTACGAGCAGTACTTC. Translation: CASTPGPTYEQYF. The rearrangement uses TRBV6-5 and TRBJ2-7; D gene uncertain. CDR3 length equals 13 residues. Germline lookup yields CDR1 MNHEY and CDR2 SVGAGI. Trimming shortened V by 7 bases and J by 2 bases, and 12 bases separated the two germline ends.

CDR3 sequence: CASSLGLLGAQYF. For the CDR3, the DNA is TGTGCCAGCAGTTTAGGACTCCTCGGAGCGCAGTATTTT. The chain joins TRBV28 to TRBJ2-3, with a possible D match to TRBD2 (5 bases). Germline V gene lookup returns CDR1 MDHEN and CDR2 SYDVKM. The CDR3 runs 13 residues. Trimming took off 2 bases at V and 10 bases at J, with 13 bases between the two ends.